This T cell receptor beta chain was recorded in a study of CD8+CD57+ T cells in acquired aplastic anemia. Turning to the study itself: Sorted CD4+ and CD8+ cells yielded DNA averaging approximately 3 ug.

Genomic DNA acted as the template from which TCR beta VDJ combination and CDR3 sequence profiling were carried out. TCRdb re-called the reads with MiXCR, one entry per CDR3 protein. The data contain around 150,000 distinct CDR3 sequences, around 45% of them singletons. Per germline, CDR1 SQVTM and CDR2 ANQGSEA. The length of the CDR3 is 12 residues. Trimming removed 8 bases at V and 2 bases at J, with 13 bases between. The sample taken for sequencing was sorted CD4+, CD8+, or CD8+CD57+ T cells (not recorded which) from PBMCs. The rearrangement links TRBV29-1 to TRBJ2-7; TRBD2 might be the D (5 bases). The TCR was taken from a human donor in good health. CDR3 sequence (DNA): TGCAGCAGTGCGGGCAGAACCTACGAGCAGTACTTC. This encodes CSSAGRTYEQYF.